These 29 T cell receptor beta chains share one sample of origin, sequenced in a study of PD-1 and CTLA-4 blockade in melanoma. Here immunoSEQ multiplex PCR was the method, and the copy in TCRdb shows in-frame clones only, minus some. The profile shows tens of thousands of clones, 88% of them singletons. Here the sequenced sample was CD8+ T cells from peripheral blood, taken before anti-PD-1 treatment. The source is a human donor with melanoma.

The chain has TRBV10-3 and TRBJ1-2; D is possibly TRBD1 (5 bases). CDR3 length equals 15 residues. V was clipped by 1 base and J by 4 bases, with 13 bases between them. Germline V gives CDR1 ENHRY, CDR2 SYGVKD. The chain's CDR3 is CAISEFLQGTYGYTF. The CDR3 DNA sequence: TGTGCCATCAGTGAGTTTCTTCAGGGTACCTATGGCTACACCTTC.

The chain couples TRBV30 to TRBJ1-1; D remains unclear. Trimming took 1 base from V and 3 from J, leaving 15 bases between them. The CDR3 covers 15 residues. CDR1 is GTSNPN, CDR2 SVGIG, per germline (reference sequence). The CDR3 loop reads CAWSALALGDTEAFF. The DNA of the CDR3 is TGTGCCTGGAGTGCGTTGGCCCTCGGGGACACTGAAGCTTTCTTT.

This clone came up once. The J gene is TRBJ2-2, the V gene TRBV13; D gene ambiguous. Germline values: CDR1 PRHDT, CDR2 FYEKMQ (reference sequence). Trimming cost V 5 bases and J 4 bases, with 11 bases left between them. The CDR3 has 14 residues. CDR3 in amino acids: CASSSHPGTGELFF. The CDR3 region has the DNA TGTGCCAGCAGCAGTCATCCCGGCACCGGGGAGCTGTTTTTT.

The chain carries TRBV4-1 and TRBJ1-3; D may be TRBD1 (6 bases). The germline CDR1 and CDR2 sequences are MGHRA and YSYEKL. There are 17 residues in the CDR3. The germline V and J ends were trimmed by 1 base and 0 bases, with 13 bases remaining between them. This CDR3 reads CASSQVPGELSGNTIYF. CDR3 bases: TGCGCCAGCAGCCAAGTTCCAGGGGAGCTCTCTGGAAACACCATATATTTT.

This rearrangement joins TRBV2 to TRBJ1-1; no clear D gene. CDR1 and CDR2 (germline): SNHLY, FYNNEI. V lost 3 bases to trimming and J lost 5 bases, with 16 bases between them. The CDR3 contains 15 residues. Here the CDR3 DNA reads TGTGCCAGCAGTGATACCGGGGAAAAGAGGACTGAAGCTTTCTTT. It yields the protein CASSDTGEKRTEAFF.

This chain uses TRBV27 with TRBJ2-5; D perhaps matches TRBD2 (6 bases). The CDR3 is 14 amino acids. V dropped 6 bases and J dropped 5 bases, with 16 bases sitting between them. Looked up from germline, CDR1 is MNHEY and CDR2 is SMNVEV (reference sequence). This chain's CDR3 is CASSFSRRAETQYF. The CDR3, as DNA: TGTGCCAGCAGCTTCTCGAGGAGGGCTGAGACCCAGTACTTC.

CDR3 region: CATSREAGGTQPQHF. CDR3 in DNA: TGTGCCACCAGCAGAGAAGCGGGGGGCACTCAGCCCCAGCATTTT. The V call is TRBV15, the J call TRBJ1-5; the D gene is possibly TRBD1 (6 bases). Germline V gene data show CDR1 as LNHNV and CDR2 as YYDKDF (reference sequence). The germline V and J ends were trimmed by 0 bases and 6 bases, with 12 bases remaining between them. This CDR3 is 15 amino acids long.

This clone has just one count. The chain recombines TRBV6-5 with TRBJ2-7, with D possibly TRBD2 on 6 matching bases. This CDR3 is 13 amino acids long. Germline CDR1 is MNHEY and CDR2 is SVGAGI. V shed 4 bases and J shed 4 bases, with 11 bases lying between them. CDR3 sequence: CASSSGAGYEQYF. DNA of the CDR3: TGTGCCAGCAGTTCTGGGGCGGGGTACGAGCAGTACTTC.

CDR3 loop: CASSALGGGADTQYF. For the CDR3, the DNA is TGTGCCAGCAGCGCCCTGGGCGGTGGGGCAGATACGCAGTATTTT. The rearrangement uses TRBV7-3 and TRBJ2-3; D call uncertain. In germline, CDR1 is SGHTA, CDR2 FQGTGA. This CDR3 contains 15 residues. V was clipped by 5 bases and J by 4 bases, with 16 bases between them.

The CDR3 bases are TGCGCCAGCAGACAAACGCAGGGGGCTGACTATGGCTACACCTTC. Amino acid sequence: CASRQTQGADYGYTF. This chain links TRBV4-1 with TRBJ1-2; 8 bases map to TRBD1. There are 15 residues in the CDR3. The V gene's germline CDR1 is MGHRA and CDR2 YSYEKL. V gave up 6 bases and J gave up 3 bases; unmatched junction bases: 9.

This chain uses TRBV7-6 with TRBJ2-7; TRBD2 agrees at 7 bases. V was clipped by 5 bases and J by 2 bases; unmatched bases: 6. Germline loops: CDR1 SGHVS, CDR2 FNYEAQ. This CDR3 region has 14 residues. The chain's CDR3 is CASSPVGGAYEQYF. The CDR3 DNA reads TGTGCCAGCAGCCCCGTTGGGGGGGCCTACGAGCAGTACTTC.

The CDR3 is CASSPGTEWVAGELFF. In nucleotides, the CDR3 is TGTGCCAGCAGCCCCGGGACAGAGTGGGTTGCCGGGGAGCTGTTTTTT. The chain combines TRBV7-6 with TRBJ2-2; 7 bases match TRBD1. V was clipped by 5 bases and J by 6 bases; unmatched bases: 12. The CDR3 is 16 amino acids. Germline CDR1 and CDR2: SGHVS and FNYEAQ.

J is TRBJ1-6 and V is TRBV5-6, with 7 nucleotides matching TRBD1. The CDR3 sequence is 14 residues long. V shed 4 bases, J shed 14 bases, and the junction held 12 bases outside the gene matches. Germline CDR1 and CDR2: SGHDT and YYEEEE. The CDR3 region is CASSPPGGGLALHF. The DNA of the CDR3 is TGTGCCAGCAGCCCGCCAGGGGGTGGTTTGGCCCTCCACTTT.

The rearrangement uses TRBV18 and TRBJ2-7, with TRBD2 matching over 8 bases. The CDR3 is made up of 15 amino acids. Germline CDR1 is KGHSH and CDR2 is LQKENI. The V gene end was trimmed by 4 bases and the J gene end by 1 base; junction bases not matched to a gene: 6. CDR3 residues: CASSLEAGVSYEQYF. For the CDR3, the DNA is TGTGCCAGCTCACTCGAAGCGGGGGTTTCCTACGAGCAGTACTTC.

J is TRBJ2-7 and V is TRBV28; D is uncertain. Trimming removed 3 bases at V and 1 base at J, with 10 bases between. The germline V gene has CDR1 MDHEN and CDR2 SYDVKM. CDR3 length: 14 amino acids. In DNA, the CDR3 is TGTGCCAGCAGTTTCCAGCTTTGGTCCTACGAGCAGTACTTC. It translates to CASSFQLWSYEQYF.

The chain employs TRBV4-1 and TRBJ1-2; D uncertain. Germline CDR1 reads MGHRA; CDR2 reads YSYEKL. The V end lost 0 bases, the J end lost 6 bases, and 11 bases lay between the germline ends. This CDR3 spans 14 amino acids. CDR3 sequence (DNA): TGCGCCAGCAGCCAAGAAAAGACTCGGGATGGCTACACCTTC. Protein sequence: CASSQEKTRDGYTF.

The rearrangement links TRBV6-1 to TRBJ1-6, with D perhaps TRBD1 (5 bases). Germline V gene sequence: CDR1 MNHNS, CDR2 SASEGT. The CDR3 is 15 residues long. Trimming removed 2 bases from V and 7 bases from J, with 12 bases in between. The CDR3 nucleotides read TGTGCCAGCAGTGAAACCGGGACCTCCAATTCACCCCTCCACTTT. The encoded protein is CASSETGTSNSPLHF.

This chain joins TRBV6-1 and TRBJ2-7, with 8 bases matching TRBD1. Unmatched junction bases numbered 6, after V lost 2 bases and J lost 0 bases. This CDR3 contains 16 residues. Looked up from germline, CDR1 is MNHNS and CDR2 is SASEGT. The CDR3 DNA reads TGTGCCAGCAGTGAACGATTGACAGGGGACTCCTACGAGCAGTACTTC. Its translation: CASSERLTGDSYEQYF.

In nucleotides, the CDR3 is TGTGCCAGCAGTCCCGCCCTAGGCGGCTACGAGCAGTACTTC. Its protein is CASSPALGGYEQYF. The chain employs TRBV27 and TRBJ2-7; D not certain. Germline V lookup: CDR1 MNHEY, CDR2 SMNVEV (reference sequence). V lost 5 bases and J 3 bases, leaving 14 bases between the germline ends. The CDR3 totals 14 residues.

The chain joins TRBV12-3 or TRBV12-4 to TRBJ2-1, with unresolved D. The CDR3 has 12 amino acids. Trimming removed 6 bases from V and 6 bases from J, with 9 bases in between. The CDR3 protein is CASRYSFNEQFF. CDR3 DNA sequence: TGTGCCAGCAGATACAGTTTCAATGAGCAGTTCTTC.

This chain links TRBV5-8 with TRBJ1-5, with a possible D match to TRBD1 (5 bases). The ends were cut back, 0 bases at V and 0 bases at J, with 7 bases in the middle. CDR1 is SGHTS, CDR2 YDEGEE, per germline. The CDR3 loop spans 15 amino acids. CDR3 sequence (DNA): TGTGCCAGCAGCTTGGGACAGCATAGCAATCAGCCCCAGCATTTT. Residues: CASSLGQHSNQPQHF. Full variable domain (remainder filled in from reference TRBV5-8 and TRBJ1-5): EAGVTQSPTHLIKTRGQQATLRCSPISGHTSVYWYQQALGLGLQFLLWYDEGEERNRGNFPPRFSGRQFPNYSSELNVNALELEDSALYLCASSLGQHSNQPQHFGDGTRLSIL.

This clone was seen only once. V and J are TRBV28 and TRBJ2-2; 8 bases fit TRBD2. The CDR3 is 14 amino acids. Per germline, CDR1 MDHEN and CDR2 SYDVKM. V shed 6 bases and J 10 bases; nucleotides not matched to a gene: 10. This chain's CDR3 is CASRRGGRAQELFF. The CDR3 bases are TGTGCCAGCAGACGGGGGGGCAGGGCCCAGGAGCTGTTTTTT.

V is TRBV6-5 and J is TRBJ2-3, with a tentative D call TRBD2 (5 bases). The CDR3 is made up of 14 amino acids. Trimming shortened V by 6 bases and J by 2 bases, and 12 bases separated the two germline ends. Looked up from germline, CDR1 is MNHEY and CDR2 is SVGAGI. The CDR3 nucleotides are TGTGCCAGCAGCCCCGGGGTTCCCACAGATACGCAGTATTTT. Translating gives CASSPGVPTDTQYF.

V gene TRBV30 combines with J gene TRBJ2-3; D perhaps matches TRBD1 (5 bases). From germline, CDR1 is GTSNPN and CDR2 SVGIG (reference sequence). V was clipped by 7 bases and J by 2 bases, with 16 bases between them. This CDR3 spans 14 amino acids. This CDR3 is CAFGAGENTDTQYF. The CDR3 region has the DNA TGTGCCTTTGGGGCAGGCGAAAACACAGATACGCAGTATTTT.

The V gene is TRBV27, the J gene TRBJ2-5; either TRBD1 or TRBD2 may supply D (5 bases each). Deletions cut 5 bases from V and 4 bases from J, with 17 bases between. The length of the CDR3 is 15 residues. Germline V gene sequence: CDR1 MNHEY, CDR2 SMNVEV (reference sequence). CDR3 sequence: CASSPTGTWGETQYF. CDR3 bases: TGTGCCAGCAGTCCAACGGGGACCTGGGGAGAGACCCAGTACTTC.

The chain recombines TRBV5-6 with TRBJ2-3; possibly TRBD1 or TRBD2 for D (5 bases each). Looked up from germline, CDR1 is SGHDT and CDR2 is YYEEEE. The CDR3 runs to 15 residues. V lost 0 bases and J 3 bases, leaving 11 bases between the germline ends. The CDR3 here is CASSLAGGLTDTQYF. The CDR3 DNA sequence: TGTGCCAGCAGCTTGGCTGGGGGTCTGACAGATACGCAGTATTTT.

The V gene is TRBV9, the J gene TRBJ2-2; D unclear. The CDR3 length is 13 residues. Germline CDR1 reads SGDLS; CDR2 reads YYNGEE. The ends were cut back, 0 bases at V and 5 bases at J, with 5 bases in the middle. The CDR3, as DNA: TGTGCCAGCAGCGTAGGGTTAACCGGGGAGCTGTTTTTT. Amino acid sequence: CASSVGLTGELFF.

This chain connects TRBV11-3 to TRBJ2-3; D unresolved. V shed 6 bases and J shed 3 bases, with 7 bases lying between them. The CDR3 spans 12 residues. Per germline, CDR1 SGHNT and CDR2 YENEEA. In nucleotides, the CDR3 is TGTGCCAGCAGTCGTGGTACAGATACGCAGTATTTT. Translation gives CASSRGTDTQYF.

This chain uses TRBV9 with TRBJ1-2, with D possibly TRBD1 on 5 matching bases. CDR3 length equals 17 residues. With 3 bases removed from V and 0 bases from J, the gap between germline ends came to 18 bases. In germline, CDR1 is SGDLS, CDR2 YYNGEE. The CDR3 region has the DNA TGTGCCAGCAGCGACGCAATAGGGGCCCTAGCTAACTATGGCTACACCTTC. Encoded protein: CASSDAIGALANYGYTF.